What follows describes a single TCR beta chain. The sample is drawn from a study of T cell clones after liver transplantation. Data came from immunoSEQ multiplex PCR; TCRdb stores just in-frame clones and leaves some out. The data contain some 45,000 clones, around 84% of them singletons. The material was CD4+ T cells from blood, obtained 24 months after liver transplant. The sequence derives from a human patient who received a liver transplant. These T cells may partly come from the graft donor.

Here the CDR3 DNA reads TGTGCCAGCAGTTGGGGATTAGCCAAAAACATTCAGTACTTC. Its translation: CASSWGLAKNIQYF. This chain joins TRBV28 and TRBJ2-4; D remains unclear. This CDR3 has 14 residues. Germline lookup yields CDR1 MDHEN and CDR2 SYDVKM. Trimming cost V 4 bases and J 0 bases, with 7 bases left between them.